The clone carrying this T cell receptor (beta chain) was recorded only once. These data originate in a study of technical replicates of blood from a few donors. Measured with immunoSEQ multiplex PCR; TCRdb has only the in-frame clones, and not every one. The table lists about 68,000 clones, under 98% of them singletons. The material sequenced was T cells isolated from PBMCs. The clonotype was recovered from a human donor in good health.

The CDR3 nucleotides read TGTGCCAGCAGCTTCCAAACCCCCGTAGCGGGAGTCCAAGAGACCCAGTACTTC. Protein product: CASSFQTPVAGVQETQYF. The chain uses TRBV11-3 and TRBJ2-5; 9 bases match TRBD2. The CDR3 has 18 amino acids. The V gene end was trimmed by 3 bases and the J gene end by 1 base; junction bases not matched to a gene: 12. CDR1 and CDR2 (germline): SGHNT, YENEEA.